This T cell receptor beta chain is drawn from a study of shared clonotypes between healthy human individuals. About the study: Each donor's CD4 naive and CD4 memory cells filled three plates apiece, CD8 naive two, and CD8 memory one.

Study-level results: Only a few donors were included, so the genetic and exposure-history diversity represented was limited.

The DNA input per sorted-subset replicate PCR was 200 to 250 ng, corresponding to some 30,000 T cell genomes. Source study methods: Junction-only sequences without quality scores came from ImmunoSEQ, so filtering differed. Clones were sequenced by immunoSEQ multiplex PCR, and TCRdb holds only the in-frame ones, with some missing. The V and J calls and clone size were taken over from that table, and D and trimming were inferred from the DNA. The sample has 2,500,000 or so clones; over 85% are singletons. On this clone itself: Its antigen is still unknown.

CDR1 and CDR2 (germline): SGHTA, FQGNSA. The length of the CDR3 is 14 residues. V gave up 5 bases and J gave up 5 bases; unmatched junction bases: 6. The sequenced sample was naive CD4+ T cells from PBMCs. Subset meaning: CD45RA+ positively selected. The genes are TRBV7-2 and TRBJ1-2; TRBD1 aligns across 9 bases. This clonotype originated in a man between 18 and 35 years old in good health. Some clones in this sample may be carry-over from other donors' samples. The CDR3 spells CASSTTGGEYGYTF. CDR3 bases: TGTGCCAGCAGCACGACAGGGGGAGAATATGGCTACACCTTC.